The 10 T cell receptor beta chains listed next were all sequenced from one sample in a study of OX40 agonist ivuxolimab in advanced cancers. The repertoire was sequenced with immunoSEQ multiplex PCR; TCRdb's copy has only in-frame clones and lacks some. The sample includes tens of thousands of clones, around 93% of them seen just once. Sample: CD4+ or CD8+ T cells sorted from blood, taken in a trial of the OX40 agonist ivuxolimab. These receptor sequences come from an adult with an advanced solid tumor such as melanoma, head and neck, liver or kidney cancer.

CDR3 nucleotide sequence: TGTGCCAGCAGCGTGGGGGCGGTCTCTGGAAACACCATATATTTT. This gives the protein CASSVGAVSGNTIYF. The chain joins TRBV9 to TRBJ1-3; D might be TRBD1 (6 bases). The CDR3 loop spans 15 amino acids. Germline values: CDR1 SGDLS, CDR2 YYNGEE. Trimming took 2 bases from V and 0 from J, leaving 9 bases between them.

The chain combines TRBV7-3 with TRBJ2-3; D is uncertain. The germline V gene encodes CDR1 SGHTA and CDR2 FQGTGA. Trimming shortened V by 2 bases and J by 2 bases, and 8 bases separated the two germline ends. The CDR3 length is 14 residues. The CDR3 spells CASSLDGLTDTQYF. Written as DNA, the CDR3 is TGTGCCAGCAGCTTAGACGGTCTCACAGATACGCAGTATTTT.

J is TRBJ2-5 and V is TRBV7-2; TRBD2 matches 7 bases. The germline CDR1 and CDR2 sequences are SGHTA and FQGNSA. The CDR3 totals 16 residues. Losses at the gene ends were 5 bases for V and 5 bases for J; bases not matched to a gene: 14. The CDR3 sequence is CASSVTSTSRTETQYF. Written as DNA, the CDR3 is TGTGCCAGCAGCGTCACGTCGACTAGCCGGACGGAGACCCAGTACTTC.

In regard to this clone: A junction boundary mismatches the germline segment, possibly from a read error. This CDR3 is also generated by other DNA sequences in the sample. The chain links TRBV30 to TRBJ2-7; 7 bases align to TRBD1. Germline CDR1 reads GTSNPN; CDR2 reads SVGIG (reference sequence). This CDR3 has 12 amino acids. In DNA form, the CDR3 reads TGCTCCCCCCAGGGGGTCCCCTACGAGCAGTACTTC. This gives the protein CSPQGVPYEQYF.

This clone is a singleton in its sample. J is TRBJ1-4 and V is TRBV9; D unclear. V was cut by 0 bases and J by 4 bases, with 13 bases left in between. This CDR3 is 16 amino acids long. The germline gives CDR1 SGDLS, CDR2 YYNGEE. The CDR3 bases are TGTGCCAGCAGCGTAGGAGTGAGCAACCATAATGAAAAACTGTTTTTT. This sequence encodes CASSVGVSNHNEKLFF. Looking up the rest from reference TRBV9 and TRBJ1-4 gives the full variable domain: DSGVTQTPKHLITATGQRVTLRCSPRSGDLSVYWYQQSLDQGLQFLIQYYNGEERAKGNILERFSAQQFPDLHSELNLSSLELGDSALYFCASSVGVSNHNEKLFFGSGTQLSVL.

This chain links TRBV9 with TRBJ1-2, with D uncertain. V shed 3 bases and J shed 4 bases, with 13 bases lying between them. Germline V gives CDR1 SGDLS, CDR2 YYNGEE. This CDR3 is built from 14 residues. Here the CDR3 reads CASSESGSTYGYTF. The CDR3 bases are TGTGCCAGCAGCGAGTCGGGGAGCACCTATGGCTACACCTTC.

V gene TRBV7-2 combines with J gene TRBJ1-4, with TRBD1 as a possible D gene (6 bases). The length of the CDR3 is 15 residues. The V gene's germline CDR1 is SGHTA and CDR2 FQGNSA. Deletions cut 1 base from V and 8 bases from J, with 14 bases between. The CDR3 nucleotides read TGTGCCAGCAGCTTAGAAGGAACAGGGAACGAAAAACTGTTTTTT. Amino acid sequence: CASSLEGTGNEKLFF.

This clone was recorded only once. This sequence joins TRBV19 and TRBJ1-1; the D is unclear. The CDR3 totals 12 residues. The ends were cut back, 3 bases at V and 6 bases at J, with 8 bases in the middle. Germline-derived CDR1 and CDR2 are LNHDA and SQIVND (reference sequence). The CDR3 nucleotides read TGTGCCAGTAGTATTTTAGGTGCTGAAGCTTTCTTT. It is translated as CASSILGAEAFF. Complete variable domain (other parts from reference TRBV19 and TRBJ1-1): DGGITQSPKYLFRKEGQNVTLSCEQNLNHDAMYWYRQDPGQGLRLIYYSQIVNDFQKGDIAEGYSVSREKKESFPLTVTSAQKNPTAFYLCASSILGAEAFFGQGTRLTVV.

The genes are TRBV7-8 and TRBJ2-7; 7 bases are shared with TRBD1. The length of the CDR3 is 15 residues. The ends lost 0 bases at V and 3 bases at J; junction bases unmatched: 5. CDR1 SGHVS and CDR2 FQNEAQ come from the germline V gene. The CDR3 region has the DNA TGTGCCAGCAGCTTAGCGCTGGACAGGAGCTACGAGCAGTACTTC. Its translation is CASSLALDRSYEQYF.

The chain joins TRBV4-3 to TRBJ2-1; weak D call: TRBD2 (5 bases). The germline V and J ends were trimmed by 4 bases and 0 bases, with 10 bases remaining between them. Germline V lookup: CDR1 LGHNA, CDR2 YSLEER. This CDR3 comprises 15 residues. Written as DNA, the CDR3 is TGCGCCAGCAGCCCACAGCGGTACTCCTACAATGAGCAGTTCTTC. Protein sequence: CASSPQRYSYNEQFF.